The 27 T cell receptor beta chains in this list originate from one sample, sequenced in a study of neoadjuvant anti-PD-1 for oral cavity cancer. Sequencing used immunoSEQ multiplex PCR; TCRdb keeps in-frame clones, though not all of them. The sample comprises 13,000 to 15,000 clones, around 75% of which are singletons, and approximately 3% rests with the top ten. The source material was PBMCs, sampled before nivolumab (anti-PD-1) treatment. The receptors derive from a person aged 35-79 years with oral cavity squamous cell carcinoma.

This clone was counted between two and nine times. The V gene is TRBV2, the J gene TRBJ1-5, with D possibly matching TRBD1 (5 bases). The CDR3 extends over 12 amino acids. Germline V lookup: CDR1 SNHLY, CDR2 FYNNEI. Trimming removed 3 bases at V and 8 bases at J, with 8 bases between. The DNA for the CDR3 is TGTGCCAGCAGTGAGGGGCAAGAGCCCCAGCATTTT. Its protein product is CASSEGQEPQHF.

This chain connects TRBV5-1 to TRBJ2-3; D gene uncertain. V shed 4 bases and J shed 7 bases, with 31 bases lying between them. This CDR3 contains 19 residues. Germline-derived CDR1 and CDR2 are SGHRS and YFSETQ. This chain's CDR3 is CASSPDRLSPTIFRHTQYF. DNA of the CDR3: TGCGCCAGCAGCCCCGACCGGCTCTCTCCTACTATTTTTAGGCATACGCAGTATTTT.

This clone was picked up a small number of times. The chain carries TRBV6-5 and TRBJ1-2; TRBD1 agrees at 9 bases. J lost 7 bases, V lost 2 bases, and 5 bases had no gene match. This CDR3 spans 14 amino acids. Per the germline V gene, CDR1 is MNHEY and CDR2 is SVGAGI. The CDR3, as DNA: TGTGCCAGCAGTTACGGACAGGGGTTGTTTGGCTACACCTTC. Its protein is CASSYGQGLFGYTF.

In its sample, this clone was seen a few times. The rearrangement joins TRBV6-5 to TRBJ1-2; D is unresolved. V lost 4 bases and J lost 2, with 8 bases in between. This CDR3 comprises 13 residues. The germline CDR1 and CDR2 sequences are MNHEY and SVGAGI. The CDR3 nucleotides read TGTGCCAGCAGTTCACAGAGGAACTATGGCTACACCTTC. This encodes CASSSQRNYGYTF.

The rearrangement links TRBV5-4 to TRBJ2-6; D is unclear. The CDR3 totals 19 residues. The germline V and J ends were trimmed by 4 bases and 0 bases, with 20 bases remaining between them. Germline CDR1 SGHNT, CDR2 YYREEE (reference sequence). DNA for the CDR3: TGTGCCAGCAGCCCCGATGGAAGGGCTACCTCCTCTGGGGCCAACGTCCTGACTTTC. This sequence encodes CASSPDGRATSSGANVLTF.

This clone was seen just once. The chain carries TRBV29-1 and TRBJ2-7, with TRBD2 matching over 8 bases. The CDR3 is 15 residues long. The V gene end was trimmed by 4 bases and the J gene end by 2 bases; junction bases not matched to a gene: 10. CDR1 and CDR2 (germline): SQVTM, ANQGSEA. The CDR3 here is CSVGGLAGRPYEQYF. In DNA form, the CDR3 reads TGCAGCGTTGGGGGGCTAGCGGGCCGTCCCTACGAGCAGTACTTC.

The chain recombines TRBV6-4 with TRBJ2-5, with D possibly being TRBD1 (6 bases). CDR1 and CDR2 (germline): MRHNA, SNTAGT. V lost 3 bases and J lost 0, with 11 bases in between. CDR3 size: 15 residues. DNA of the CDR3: TGTGCCAGCAGTGAAGGGGGTCCCCACCAAGAGACCCAGTACTTC. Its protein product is CASSEGGPHQETQYF.

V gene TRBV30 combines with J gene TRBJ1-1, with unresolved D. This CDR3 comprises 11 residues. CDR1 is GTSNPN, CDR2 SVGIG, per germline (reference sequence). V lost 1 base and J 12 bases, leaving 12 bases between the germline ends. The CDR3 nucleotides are TGTGCCTGGAGTGCCCTCCCCAAGTCTTTCTTT. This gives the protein CAWSALPKSFF.

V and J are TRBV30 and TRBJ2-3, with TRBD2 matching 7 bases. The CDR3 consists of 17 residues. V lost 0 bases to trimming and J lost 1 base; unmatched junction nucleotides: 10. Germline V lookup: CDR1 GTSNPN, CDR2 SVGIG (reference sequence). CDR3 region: CAWSVHGLVRGTDTQYF. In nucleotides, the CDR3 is TGTGCCTGGAGTGTACACGGACTAGTTAGGGGCACAGATACGCAGTATTTT.

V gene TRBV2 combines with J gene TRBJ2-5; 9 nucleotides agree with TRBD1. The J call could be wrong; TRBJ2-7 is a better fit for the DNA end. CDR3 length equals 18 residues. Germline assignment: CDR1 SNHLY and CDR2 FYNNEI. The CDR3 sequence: CASSEGHSFGTGSYEQYF. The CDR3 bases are TGTGCCAGCAGTGAAGGGCATAGTTTTGGGACAGGGTCCTACGAGCAGTACTTC.

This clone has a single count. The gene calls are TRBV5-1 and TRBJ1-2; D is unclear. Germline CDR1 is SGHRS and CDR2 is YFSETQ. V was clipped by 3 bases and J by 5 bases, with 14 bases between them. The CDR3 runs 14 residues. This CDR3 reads CASSYNTVIYGYTF. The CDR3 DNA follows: TGCGCCAGCAGCTATAACACGGTTATATATGGCTACACCTTC.

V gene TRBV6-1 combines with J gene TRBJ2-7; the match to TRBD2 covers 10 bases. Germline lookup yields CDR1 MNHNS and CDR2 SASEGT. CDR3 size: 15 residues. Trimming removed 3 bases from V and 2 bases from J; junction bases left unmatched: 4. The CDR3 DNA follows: TGTGCCAGCAGTGAGGGGGGACTAGCGCCCTACGAGCAGTACTTC. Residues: CASSEGGLAPYEQYF.

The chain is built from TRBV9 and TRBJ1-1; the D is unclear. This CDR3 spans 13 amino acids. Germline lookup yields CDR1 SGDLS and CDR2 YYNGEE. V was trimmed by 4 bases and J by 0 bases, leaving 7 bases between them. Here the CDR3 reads CASSSNMNTEAFF. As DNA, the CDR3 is TGTGCCAGCAGCAGTAACATGAACACTGAAGCTTTCTTT.

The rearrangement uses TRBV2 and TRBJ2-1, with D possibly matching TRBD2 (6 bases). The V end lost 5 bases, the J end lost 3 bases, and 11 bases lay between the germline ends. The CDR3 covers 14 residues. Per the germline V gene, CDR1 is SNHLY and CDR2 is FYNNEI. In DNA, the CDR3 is TGTGCCAGCAGTCCCCTAGCGTACTACAATGAGCAGTTCTTC. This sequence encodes CASSPLAYYNEQFF.

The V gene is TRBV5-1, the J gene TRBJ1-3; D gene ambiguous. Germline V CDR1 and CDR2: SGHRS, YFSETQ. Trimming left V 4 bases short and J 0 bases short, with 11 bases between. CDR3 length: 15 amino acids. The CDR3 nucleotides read TGCGCCAGCAGCCCCGACGGAAACTCTGGAAACACCATATATTTT. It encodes CASSPDGNSGNTIYF.

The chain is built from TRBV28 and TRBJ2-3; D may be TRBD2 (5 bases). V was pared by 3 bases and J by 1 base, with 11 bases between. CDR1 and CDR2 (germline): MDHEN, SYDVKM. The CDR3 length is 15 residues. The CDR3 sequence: CASSLSGWGTDTQYF. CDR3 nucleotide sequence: TGTGCCAGCAGTTTGTCGGGGTGGGGCACAGATACGCAGTATTTT.

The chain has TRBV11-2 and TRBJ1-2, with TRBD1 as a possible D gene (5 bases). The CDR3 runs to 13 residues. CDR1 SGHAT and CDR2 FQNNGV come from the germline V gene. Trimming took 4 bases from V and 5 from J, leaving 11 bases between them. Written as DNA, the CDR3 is TGTGCCAGCAGCTCAGATGGGACGTATGGCTACACCTTC. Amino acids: CASSSDGTYGYTF.

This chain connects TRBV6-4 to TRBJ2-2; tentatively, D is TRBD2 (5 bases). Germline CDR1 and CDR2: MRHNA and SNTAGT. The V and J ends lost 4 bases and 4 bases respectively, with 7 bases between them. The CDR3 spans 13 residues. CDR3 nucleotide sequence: TGTGCCAGCAGTGGCGGGCCCACCGGGGAGCTGTTTTTT. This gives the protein CASSGGPTGELFF.

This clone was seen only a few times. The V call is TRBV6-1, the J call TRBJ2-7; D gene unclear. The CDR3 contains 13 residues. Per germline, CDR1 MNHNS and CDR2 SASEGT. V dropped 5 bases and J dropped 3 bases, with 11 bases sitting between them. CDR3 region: CASSPHGDYEQYF. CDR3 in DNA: TGTGCCAGCAGTCCTCATGGGGACTACGAGCAGTACTTC.

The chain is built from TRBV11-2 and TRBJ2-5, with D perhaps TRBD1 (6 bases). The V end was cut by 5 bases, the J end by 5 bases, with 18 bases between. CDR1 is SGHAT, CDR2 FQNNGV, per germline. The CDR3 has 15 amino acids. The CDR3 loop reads CASSGLRGRGETQYF. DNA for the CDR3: TGTGCCAGCAGCGGACTCAGGGGTCGAGGGGAGACCCAGTACTTC. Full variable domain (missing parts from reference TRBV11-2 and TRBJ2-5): EAGVAQSPRYKIIEKRQSVAFWCNPISGHATLYWYQQILGQGPKLLIQFQNNGVVDDSQLPKDRFSAERLKGVDSTLKIQPAKLEDSAVYLCASSGLRGRGETQYFGPGTRLLVL.

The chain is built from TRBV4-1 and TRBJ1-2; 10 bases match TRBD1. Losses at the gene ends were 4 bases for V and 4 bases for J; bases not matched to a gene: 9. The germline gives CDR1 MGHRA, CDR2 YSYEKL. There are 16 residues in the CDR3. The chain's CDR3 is CASSRGADRGIYGYTF. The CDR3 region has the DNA TGCGCCAGCAGCCGGGGGGCGGACAGGGGGATCTATGGCTACACCTTC.

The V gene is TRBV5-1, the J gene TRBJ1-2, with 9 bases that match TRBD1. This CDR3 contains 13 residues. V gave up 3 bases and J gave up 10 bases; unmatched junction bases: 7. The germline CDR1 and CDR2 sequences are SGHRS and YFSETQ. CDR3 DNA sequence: TGCGCCAGCAGCTCGAGAAGGGACAGGGACTACACCTTC. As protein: CASSSRRDRDYTF.

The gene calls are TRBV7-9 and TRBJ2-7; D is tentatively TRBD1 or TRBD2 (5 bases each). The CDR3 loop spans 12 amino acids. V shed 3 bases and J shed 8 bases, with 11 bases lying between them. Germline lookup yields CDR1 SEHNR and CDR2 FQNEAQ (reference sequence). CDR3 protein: CASSFGADKQYF. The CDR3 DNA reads TGTGCCAGCAGCTTTGGAGCGGACAAGCAGTACTTC. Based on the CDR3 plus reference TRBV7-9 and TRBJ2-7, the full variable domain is DTGVSQNPRHKITKRGQNVTFRCDPISEHNRLYWYRQTLGQGPEFLTYFQNEAQLEKSRLLSDRFSAERPKGSFSTLEIQRTEQGDSAMYLCASSFGADKQYFGPGTRLTVT.

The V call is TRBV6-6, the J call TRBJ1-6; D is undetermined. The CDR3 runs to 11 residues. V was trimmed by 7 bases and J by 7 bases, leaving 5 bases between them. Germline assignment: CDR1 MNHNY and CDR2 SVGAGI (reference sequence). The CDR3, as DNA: TGTGCCAGCACAGCAAATTCACCCCTCCACTTT. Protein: CASTANSPLHF.

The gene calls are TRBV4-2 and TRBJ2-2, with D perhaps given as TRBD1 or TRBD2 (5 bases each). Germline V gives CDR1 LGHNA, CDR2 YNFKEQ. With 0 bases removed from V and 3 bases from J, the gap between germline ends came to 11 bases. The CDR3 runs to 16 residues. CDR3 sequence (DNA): TGTGCCAGCAGCCAAGAGGGGGAAAGGCACACCGGGGAGCTGTTTTTT. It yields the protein CASSQEGERHTGELFF.

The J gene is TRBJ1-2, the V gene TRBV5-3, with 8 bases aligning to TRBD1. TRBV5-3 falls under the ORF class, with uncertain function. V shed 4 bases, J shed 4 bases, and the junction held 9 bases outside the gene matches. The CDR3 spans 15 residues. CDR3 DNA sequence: TGTGCCAGAAGCCCGACAGGGGATGAGGGCTATGGCTACACCTTC. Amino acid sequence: CARSPTGDEGYGYTF.

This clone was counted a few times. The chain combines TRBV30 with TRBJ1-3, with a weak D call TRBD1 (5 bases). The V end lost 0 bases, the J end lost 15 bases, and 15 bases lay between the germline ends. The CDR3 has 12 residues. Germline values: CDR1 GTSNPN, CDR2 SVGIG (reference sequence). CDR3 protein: CAWSVSQATGYF. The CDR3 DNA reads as TGTGCCTGGAGTGTATCACAGGCTACCGGATATTTT.